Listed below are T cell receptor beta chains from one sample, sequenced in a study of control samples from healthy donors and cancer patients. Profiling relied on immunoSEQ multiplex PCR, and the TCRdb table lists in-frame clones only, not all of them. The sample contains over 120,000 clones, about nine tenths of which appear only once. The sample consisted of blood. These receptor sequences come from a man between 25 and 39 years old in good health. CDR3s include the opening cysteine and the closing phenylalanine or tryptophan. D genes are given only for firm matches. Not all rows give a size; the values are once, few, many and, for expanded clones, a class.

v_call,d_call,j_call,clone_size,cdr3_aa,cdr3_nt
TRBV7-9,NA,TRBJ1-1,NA,CASSSTTDEAFF,TGTGCCAGCAGCTCCACCACTGATGAAGCTTTCTTT
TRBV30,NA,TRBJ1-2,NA,CASHPGTGDYGYTF,TGTGCCAGCCATCCCGGGACCGGGGACTATGGCTACACCTTC
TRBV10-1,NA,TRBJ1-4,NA,CASTGRLGGEKLFF,TGCGCCAGCACCGGACGTCTGGGAGGGGAAAAACTGTTTTTT
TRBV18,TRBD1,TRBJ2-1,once,CASSPGTADYNEQFF,TGTGCCAGCTCACCGGGGACAGCTGATTACAATGAGCAGTTCTTC
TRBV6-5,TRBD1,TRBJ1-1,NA,CASSSRDRDLNTEAFF,TGTGCCAGCAGTTCTCGGGACAGGGACTTGAACACTGAAGCTTTCTTT
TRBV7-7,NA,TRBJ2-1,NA,CASSLAIDRNEQFF,TGTGCCAGCAGCTTAGCGATTGACCGAAATGAGCAGTTCTTC
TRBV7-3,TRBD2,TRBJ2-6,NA,CASSLAGVASGANVLTF,TGTGCCAGCAGCTTAGCGGGGGTCGCCTCTGGGGCCAACGTCCTGACTTTC
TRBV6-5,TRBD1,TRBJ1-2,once,CASSGTAYGYTF,TGTGCCAGCAGCGGGACAGCGTATGGCTACACCTTC
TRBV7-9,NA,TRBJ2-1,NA,CASSLDPSSYNEQFF,TGTGCCAGCAGCCTCGACCCAAGCTCCTACAATGAGCAGTTCTTC
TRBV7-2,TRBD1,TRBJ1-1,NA,CASSLDRGINTEAFF,TGTGCCAGCAGCTTGGACAGGGGGATTAACACTGAAGCTTTCTTT
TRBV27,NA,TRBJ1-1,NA,CASNPQGVRMNTEAFF,TGTGCCAGCAACCCACAGGGCGTTCGGATGAACACTGAAGCTTTCTTT
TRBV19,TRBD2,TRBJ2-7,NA,CASSIGTSGGAPYEQYF,TGTGCCAGTAGTATTGGGACTAGCGGGGGGGCACCCTACGAGCAGTACTTC
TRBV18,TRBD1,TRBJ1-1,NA,CASLPGTAMNTEAFF,TGTGCCAGCTTACCAGGGACAGCGATGAACACTGAAGCTTTCTTT
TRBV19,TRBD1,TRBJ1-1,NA,CASSPLYRGFTEAFF,TGTGCCAGTAGTCCCCTATACAGGGGGTTCACTGAAGCTTTCTTT
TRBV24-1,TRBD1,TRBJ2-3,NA,CATSDRKPGQGTDTQYF,TGTGCCACCAGTGATCGCAAGCCGGGACAGGGCACAGATACGCAGTATTTT
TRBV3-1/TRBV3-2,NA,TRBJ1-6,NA,CASSQEGSSYNSPLHF,TGTGCCAGCAGCCAAGAGGGGAGCTCCTATAATTCACCCCTCCACTTT
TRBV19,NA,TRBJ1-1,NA,CASTLPDRGKTEAFF,TGTGCCAGTACCTTACCGGACAGAGGGAAAACTGAAGCTTTCTTT
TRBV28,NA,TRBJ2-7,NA,CASSTYEQYF,TGTGCCAGCAGCACCTACGAGCAGTACTTC
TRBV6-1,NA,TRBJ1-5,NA,CASSETAGGFKQPQHF,TGTGCCAGCAGTGAAACAGCGGGGGGCTTTAAACAGCCCCAGCATTTT
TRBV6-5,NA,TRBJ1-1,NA,CASSYEGGGYTEAFF,TGTGCCAGCAGTTACGAGGGGGGAGGGTACACTGAAGCTTTCTTT
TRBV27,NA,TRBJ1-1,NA,CASSKLTVTSTEAFF,TGTGCCAGCAGCAAACTGACAGTAACCTCCACTGAAGCTTTCTTT
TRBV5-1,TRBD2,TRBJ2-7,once,CASSADQGRDYEQYF,TGCGCCAGCAGCGCGGATCAAGGGAGGGACTACGAGCAGTACTTC
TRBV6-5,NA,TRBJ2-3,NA,CASRHPLAFGDTQYF,TGTGCCAGCAGGCACCCACTAGCATTTGGTGATACGCAGTATTTT
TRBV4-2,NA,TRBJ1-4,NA,CAGSQDTEGYEKLFF,TGTGCCGGCAGCCAAGATACGGAGGGATACGAAAAACTGTTTTTT
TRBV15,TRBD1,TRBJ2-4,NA,CATSNHRGLAKNIQYF,TGTGCCACCAGCAATCACAGGGGGTTAGCCAAAAACATTCAGTACTTC
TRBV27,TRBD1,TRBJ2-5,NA,CASMGTGPQETQYF,TGTGCCAGCATGGGGACAGGTCCTCAAGAGACCCAGTACTTC
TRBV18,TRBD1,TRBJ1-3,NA,CASSTDRSSGNTIYF,TGTGCCAGCTCAACGGACAGGAGCTCTGGAAACACCATATATTTT